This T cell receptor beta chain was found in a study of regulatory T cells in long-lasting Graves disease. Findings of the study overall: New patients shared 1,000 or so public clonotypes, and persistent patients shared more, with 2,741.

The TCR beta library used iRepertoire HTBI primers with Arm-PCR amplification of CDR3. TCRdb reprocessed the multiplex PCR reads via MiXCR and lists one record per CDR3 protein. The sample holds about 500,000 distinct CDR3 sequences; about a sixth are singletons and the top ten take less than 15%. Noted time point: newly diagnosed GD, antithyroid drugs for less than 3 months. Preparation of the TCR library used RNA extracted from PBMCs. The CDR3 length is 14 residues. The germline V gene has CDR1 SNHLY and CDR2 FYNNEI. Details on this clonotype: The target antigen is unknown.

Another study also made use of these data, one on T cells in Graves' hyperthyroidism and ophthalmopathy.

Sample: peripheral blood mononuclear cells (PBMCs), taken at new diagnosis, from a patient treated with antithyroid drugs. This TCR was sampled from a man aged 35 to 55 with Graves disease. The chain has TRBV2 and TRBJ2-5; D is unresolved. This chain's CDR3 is CVSGPGPGRETQYF. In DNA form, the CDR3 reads TGTGTCTCCGGACCGGGCCCCGGAAGGGAGACCCAGTACTTC.